This entry lists 16 T cell receptor beta chains sequenced from one sample in a study of shared clonotypes between healthy human individuals (TCRdb year 2020). Libraries came from the immunoSEQ multiplex PCR assay. TCRdb's version of the immuneACCESS table is confined to in-frame rearrangements and falls short of the full clone set. An unresolved V gene accounts for under half of the shortfall where checked; the remainder is of unknown origin. Present in this sample are 650,000 to 750,000 clones, about three quarters of which were seen just once. About 2% of the sample belongs to the ten largest clones. Specimen: memory CD4+ T cells sorted from blood. The cell subset or site label here, explained by the study, means: CD45RA-negative fraction. Every receptor here comes from a woman in her twenties or thirties in good health.

On this clone itself: Different DNA sequences within this sample yield the same CDR3. V usage is TRBV28 and J usage is TRBJ1-2; D might be TRBD1 (5 bases). The germline V gene has CDR1 MDHEN and CDR2 SYDVKM. Trimming stripped 1 base from V and 2 bases from J, with 5 bases between. The CDR3 covers 13 residues. The CDR3 sequence is CASSLSGNYGYTF. The CDR3 DNA is TGTGCCAGCAGTTTATCAGGGAACTATGGCTACACCTTC.

The chain is built from TRBV19 and TRBJ2-5; 8 bases agree with TRBD2. Germline CDR1 and CDR2: LNHDA and SQIVND (reference sequence). This CDR3 has 13 amino acids. V lost 10 bases to trimming and J lost 2 bases; unmatched junction nucleotides: 6. In nucleotides, the CDR3 is TGTGCCACCAGCGGGAGAGCGCAAGAGACCCAGTACTTC. Protein sequence: CATSGRAQETQYF.

The chain recombines TRBV2 with TRBJ2-2; the D gene is possibly TRBD2 (8 bases). Germline V gene data show CDR1 as SNHLY and CDR2 as FYNNEI. This CDR3 is built from 16 residues. Trimming took off 9 bases at V and 5 bases at J, with 22 bases between the two ends. The CDR3 is CASRGTRGRYTGELFF. CDR3 DNA sequence: TGTGCCAGTAGAGGGACTAGGGGGCGGTATACCGGGGAGCTGTTTTTT.

The genes are TRBV29-1 and TRBJ2-1; TRBD2 matches 8 bases. Germline assignment: CDR1 SQVTM and CDR2 ANQGSEA. The CDR3 consists of 15 residues. J lost 6 bases, V lost 6 bases, and 13 bases had no gene match. The chain's CDR3 is CSVSLALAGGNEQFF. The CDR3 DNA reads as TGCAGCGTCTCCCTGGCCCTAGCGGGTGGCAATGAGCAGTTCTTC.

The chain is built from TRBV28 and TRBJ1-1, with a tentative D call TRBD1 (6 bases). V was clipped by 5 bases and J by 11 bases, with 15 bases between them. The germline V gene has CDR1 MDHEN and CDR2 SYDVKM. CDR3 length: 12 residues. The CDR3 coding sequence is TGTGCCAGCAGTCTGGCAGGGGTGTTGGCTTTCTTT. Translated, it gives CASSLAGVLAFF.

The gene calls are TRBV7-2 and TRBJ2-1, with 7 bases matching TRBD1. CDR1 and CDR2 (germline): SGHTA, FQGNSA. V lost 1 base, J lost 10 bases, and 7 bases stayed unmatched. CDR3 length: 14 residues. DNA for the CDR3: TGTGCCAGCAGCTTAGTGCCCACAGGGGTCGAGCAGTTCTTC. Translation: CASSLVPTGVEQFF. Supplemented by reference TRBV7-2 and TRBJ2-1, the full variable domain reads GAGVSQSPSNKVTEKGKDVELRCDPISGHTALYWYRQSLGQGLEFLIYFQGNSAPDKSGLPSDRFSAERTGGSVSTLTIQRTQQEDSAVYLCASSLVPTGVEQFFGPGTRLTVL.

The rearrangement links TRBV20-1 to TRBJ1-2; D remains ambiguous. Trimming took off 6 bases at V and 4 bases at J, with 6 bases between the two ends. The CDR3 contains 10 residues. Germline-derived CDR1 and CDR2 are DFQATT and SNEGSKA (reference sequence). CDR3 residues: CSAAVYGYTF. DNA for the CDR3: TGCAGTGCGGCAGTCTATGGCTACACCTTC.

This chain joins TRBV5-1 and TRBJ1-3; 10 bases agree with TRBD1. Germline V gene data show CDR1 as SGHRS and CDR2 as YFSETQ. V shed 0 bases, J shed 3 bases, and the junction held 3 bases outside the gene matches. This CDR3 has 16 residues. In nucleotides, the CDR3 is TGCGCCAGCAGCTTGGGACAGGGGGCAGTTGGAAACACCATATATTTT. Translating gives CASSLGQGAVGNTIYF.

This rearrangement joins TRBV19 to TRBJ1-5; D call uncertain. Between the trimmed V and J ends, which lost 0 bases and 7 bases, there was a span of 10 bases. The CDR3 spans 14 residues. Germline loops: CDR1 LNHDA, CDR2 SQIVND (reference sequence). CDR3 residues: CASSIEQPRQPQHF. DNA for the CDR3: TGTGCCAGTAGTATAGAGCAACCCCGGCAGCCCCAGCATTTT.

The chain recombines TRBV2 with TRBJ1-5; tentatively, D is TRBD1 (5 bases). The V end was cut by 3 bases, the J end by 1 base, with 7 bases between. Germline-derived CDR1 and CDR2 are SNHLY and FYNNEI. The CDR3 sequence is 14 residues long. The CDR3 DNA sequence: TGTGCCAGCAGTGACGGGGACAGCAATCAGCCCCAGCATTTT. Amino acid sequence: CASSDGDSNQPQHF.

The chain recombines TRBV5-4 with TRBJ1-4; D is unresolved. Germline V gene sequence: CDR1 SGHNT, CDR2 YYREEE (reference sequence). The ends were cut back, 2 bases at V and 4 bases at J, with 9 bases in the middle. This CDR3 comprises 14 residues. DNA of the CDR3: TGTGCCAGCAGCTTTAAGGATGGTAATGAAAAACTGTTTTTT. Amino acids: CASSFKDGNEKLFF.

The V call is TRBV28, the J call TRBJ1-3, with D possibly matching TRBD1 (5 bases). Germline CDR1 is MDHEN and CDR2 is SYDVKM. V lost 6 bases to trimming and J lost 5 bases, with 14 bases between them. There are 14 residues in the CDR3. This CDR3 is CASSPPGGRNTIYF. DNA of the CDR3: TGTGCCAGCAGCCCACCGGGGGGACGAAACACCATATATTTT.

The chain recombines TRBV7-9 with TRBJ2-5; D unresolved. V was cut by 3 bases and J by 5 bases, with 10 bases left in between. CDR1 is SEHNR and CDR2 is FQNEAQ in the germline V gene (reference sequence). This CDR3 is built from 13 residues. CDR3 in amino acids: CASSFTRRETQYF. The CDR3 coding sequence is TGTGCCAGCAGCTTTACCCGTCGGGAGACCCAGTACTTC.

The CDR3 loop is CSASYTDTQYF. CDR3 bases: TGCAGTGCTTCCTACACAGATACGCAGTATTTT. This rearrangement joins TRBV20-1 to TRBJ2-3, with D hard to call. The CDR3 extends over 11 amino acids. Trimming removed 5 bases at V and 2 bases at J, with 5 bases between. Germline CDR1 DFQATT, CDR2 SNEGSKA (reference sequence).

The chain recombines TRBV18 with TRBJ2-6, with TRBD2 as a possible D gene (6 bases). Germline V gives CDR1 KGHSH, CDR2 LQKENI. V shed 3 bases and J shed 0 bases, with 18 bases lying between them. The CDR3 is 19 amino acids. The CDR3 reads CASSPNRVAVLSGANVLTF. The CDR3 DNA follows: TGTGCCAGCTCACCCAACCGGGTAGCGGTCCTCTCTGGGGCCAACGTCCTGACTTTC. Full variable domain (missing parts from reference TRBV18 and TRBJ2-6): NAGVMQNPRHLVRRRGQEARLRCSPMKGHSHVYWYRQLPEEGLKFMVYLQKENIIDESGMPKERFSAEFPKEGPSILRIQQVVRGDSAAYFCASSPNRVAVLSGANVLTFGAGSRLTVL.

This chain connects TRBV28 to TRBJ2-1; tentatively, D is TRBD2 (5 bases). Germline CDR1 MDHEN, CDR2 SYDVKM. The CDR3 covers 17 residues. The V end was cut by 4 bases, the J end by 1 base, with 17 bases between. The CDR3 region is CASSSPSDRGSYNEQFF. DNA of the CDR3: TGTGCCAGCAGTTCACCGTCCGACCGCGGGTCCTACAATGAGCAGTTCTTC.